This is a list of T cell receptor beta chains from one sample in a study of blood T cell repertoires in COVID-19. The assay was immunoSEQ multiplex PCR, and TCRdb's table has in-frame clones only and misses some. The top ten clones hold 3% of a sample with hundreds of thousands of clones, roughly 90% of them seen once. Material for sequencing was peripheral blood. The receptors come from a woman between 25 and 40 years old with COVID-19, enrolled during active disease. CDR3s include the opening cysteine and the closing phenylalanine or tryptophan. A D gene is named only where the DNA matches it firmly. The size field is filled for only some rows; it gives once, few, many or a size class.

abundance	v_gene	d_gene	j_gene	CDR3aa	CDR3nt
-	TRBV27	TRBD1	TRBJ2-5	CASSPQGAETQYF	TGTGCCAGCAGTCCCCAGGGGGCGGAGACCCAGTACTTC
-	TRBV5-1	TRBD1	TRBJ1-1	CASSWKTGGGTEAFF	TGCGCCAGCAGCTGGAAAACAGGGGGAGGCACTGAAGCTTTCTTT
few	TRBV10-1	-	TRBJ1-2	CASSDGRASGYTF	TGCGCCAGCAGTGATGGCAGGGCATCCGGCTACACCTTC
-	TRBV6-5	TRBD1	TRBJ2-3	CANDGQALRTDTQYF	TGTGCCAACGATGGACAGGCACTACGCACAGATACGCAGTATTTT
-	TRBV28	-	TRBJ2-7	CASSFTDYYEQYF	TGTGCCAGCAGTTTTACGGACTACTACGAGCAGTACTTC
-	TRBV12-3/TRBV12-4	TRBD2	TRBJ2-3	CASRSGSGDTQYF	TGTGCCAGCAGGAGCGGGAGTGGGGATACGCAGTATTTT
-	TRBV6-6	-	TRBJ2-7	CASSQTQGPYEQYF	TGTGCCAGCAGCCAAACACAGGGACCCTACGAGCAGTACTTC
-	TRBV5-1	-	TRBJ1-4	CASSFGGDEKLFF	TGCGCCAGCAGCTTTGGGGGCGACGAAAAACTGTTTTTT
-	TRBV4-1	TRBD2	TRBJ2-3	CASTLSGRRTDTQYF	TGCGCCAGCACGTTGAGCGGGAGACGCACAGATACGCAGTATTTT
-	TRBV3-1/TRBV3-2	-	TRBJ2-1	CASSVGSGPAMSSYNEQFF	TGTGCCAGCAGCGTAGGTAGCGGACCTGCCATGAGCTCCTACAATGAGCAGTTCTTC
-	TRBV18	-	TRBJ1-1	CASSPPSGQNTEAFF	TGTGCCAGCTCACCACCGTCAGGACAGAACACTGAAGCTTTCTTT
-	TRBV19	-	TRBJ1-1	CASSIPGNTEAFF	TGTGCCAGTAGTATCCCCGGGAACACTGAAGCTTTCTTT
-	TRBV24-1	TRBD1	TRBJ1-2	CATSDFGQGANGYTF	TGTGCCACCAGTGATTTTGGGCAGGGGGCTAACGGCTACACCTTC
-	TRBV29-1	-	TRBJ2-7	CSAWAEGPYEQYF	TGCAGCGCCTGGGCGGAGGGCCCCTACGAGCAGTACTTC
once	TRBV18	TRBD1	TRBJ2-2	CASSPRQGGTTSSGELFF	TGTGCCAGCTCACCTCGACAGGGTGGGACCACCAGTTCCGGGGAGCTGTTTTTT
-	TRBV4-3	-	TRBJ1-4	CASSPSGFGEKLFF	TGCGCCAGCAGCCCGTCGGGATTTGGGGAAAAACTGTTTTTT
-	TRBV4-3	-	TRBJ2-3	CASSQAIDTYSSTDTQYF	TGCGCCAGCAGCCAAGCCATTGACACGTATAGTAGCACAGATACGCAGTATTTT
-	TRBV7-9	TRBD1	TRBJ1-2	CASTVGTGGYGYTF	TGTGCCAGCACCGTCGGGACAGGGGGCTATGGCTACACCTTC
-	TRBV11-3	-	TRBJ2-1	CASSLNRIAESSYNEQFF	TGTGCCAGCAGCTTAAACCGGATAGCGGAAAGCTCCTACAATGAGCAGTTCTTC
-	TRBV5-1	-	TRBJ2-5	CASSLTSQETQYF	TGCGCCAGCAGCCTCACCAGTCAAGAGACCCAGTACTTC
-	TRBV7-2	TRBD2	TRBJ2-2	CASSPGTSDRSGELFF	TGTGCCAGCAGCCCCGGGACTAGCGACCGGAGTGGGGAGCTGTTTTTT
-	TRBV4-3	TRBD2	TRBJ2-1	CASSQETSGSFNEQFF	TGCGCCAGCAGCCAAGAAACTAGCGGATCATTCAATGAGCAGTTCTTC
-	TRBV15	TRBD1	TRBJ1-5	CATSGGTGVQPQHF	TGTGCCACCAGCGGCGGGACAGGGGTTCAGCCCCAGCATTTT
-	TRBV19	TRBD2	TRBJ2-3	CASSPRLAGNTDTQYF	TGTGCCAGTAGTCCAAGACTAGCGGGTAATACAGATACGCAGTATTTT
-	TRBV28	TRBD1	TRBJ1-2	CASSTRQGAYGYTF	TGTGCCAGCAGTACAAGACAGGGGGCGTATGGCTACACCTTC
-	TRBV5-1	TRBD1	TRBJ2-7	CASSFQGEREQYF	TGCGCCAGCAGCTTCCAGGGGGAACGCGAGCAGTACTTC
-	TRBV29-1	TRBD2	TRBJ2-3	CSVEGTSGNGPDTQYF	TGCAGCGTTGAGGGGACTAGCGGGAATGGGCCAGATACGCAGTATTTT
-	TRBV6-2/TRBV6-3	-	TRBJ2-7	CASSHRRGRNEQYF	TGTGCCAGCAGCCACCGACGGGGTCGGAACGAGCAGTACTTC
-	TRBV12-3/TRBV12-4	-	TRBJ2-1	CASTPSGEQFF	TGTGCCAGCACTCCCAGCGGTGAGCAGTTCTTC
-	TRBV5-5	-	TRBJ2-7	CASSLGPGMSYEQYF	TGTGCCAGCAGCTTGGGGCCAGGGATGTCCTACGAGCAGTACTTC
-	TRBV9	-	TRBJ2-1	CASSVEVAVSSYNEQFF	TGTGCCAGCAGCGTAGAGGTAGCGGTGAGCTCCTACAATGAGCAGTTCTTC
-	TRBV27	-	TRBJ1-6	CASSLSPGSYNSPLHF	TGTGCCAGCAGTTTATCGCCAGGTTCCTATAATTCACCCCTCCACTTT
-	TRBV7-6	-	TRBJ2-3	CASSLITGDEGSDTQYF	TGTGCCAGCAGCTTAATAACGGGAGATGAGGGGAGCGATACGCAGTATTTT
-	TRBV9	-	TRBJ1-5	CASSEGVYSNQPQHF	TGTGCCAGCAGCGAAGGAGTCTATAGCAATCAGCCCCAGCATTTT
-	TRBV19	TRBD2	TRBJ2-2	CASSTSGRATGELFF	TGTGCCAGTAGTACTAGCGGGAGGGCCACCGGGGAGCTGTTTTTT
-	TRBV5-4	TRBD1	TRBJ2-2	CASSPETGRDTGELFF	TGTGCCAGCAGCCCGGAGACAGGGCGGGACACCGGGGAGCTGTTTTTT
-	TRBV19	TRBD1	TRBJ1-1	CASSTLQGLAEAFF	TGTGCCAGTAGTACTCTACAGGGGCTGGCTGAAGCTTTCTTT
-	TRBV19	-	TRBJ1-5	CASSIPGFNQPQHF	TGTGCCAGTAGTATCCCAGGGTTCAATCAGCCCCAGCATTTT
-	TRBV24-1	-	TRBJ2-3	CATSGSTDTQYF	TGTGCCACCTCCGGGAGCACAGATACGCAGTATTTT
-	TRBV14	TRBD1	TRBJ1-2	CASSSNRGPVVGYTF	TGTGCCAGCAGCTCGAACAGGGGCCCCGTGGTCGGCTACACCTTC
few	TRBV7-9	-	TRBJ1-1	CASSLSGNTEAFF	TGTGCCAGCAGCTTATCGGGGAACACTGAAGCTTTCTTT
-	TRBV5-6	TRBD2	TRBJ2-1	CASSPVQRGGWEQFF	TGTGCCAGCAGCCCCGTTCAGCGGGGGGGATGGGAGCAGTTCTTC
-	TRBV11-2	-	TRBJ2-3	CASSLYGQTTQYF	TGTGCCAGCAGCTTATACGGACAGACCACGCAGTATTTT
-	TRBV19	-	TRBJ1-5	CASSHSRQYQPQHF	TGTGCCAGTAGTCATTCCCGACAGTATCAGCCCCAGCATTTT
-	TRBV13	TRBD1	TRBJ1-1	CASSDPGQLNTEAFF	TGTGCCAGCAGCGACCCGGGACAGTTAAACACTGAAGCTTTCTTT
-	TRBV12-5	TRBD2	TRBJ2-1	CASGLAGAYNEQFF	TGTGCTAGTGGTCTAGCGGGAGCTTACAATGAGCAGTTCTTC
-	TRBV7-2	TRBD2	TRBJ2-3	CASSPRTSGRADGYTQYF	TGTGCCAGCAGCCCTCGGACTAGCGGGAGGGCCGACGGGTATACGCAGTATTTT
-	TRBV4-3	-	TRBJ1-1	CASSQWEGTEAFF	TGCGCCAGCAGCCAGTGGGAGGGAACTGAAGCTTTCTTT
-	TRBV9	-	TRBJ2-7	CASSVARSGFSEQYF	TGTGCCAGCAGCGTAGCTCGATCCGGGTTCTCCGAGCAGTACTTC
once	TRBV29-1	-	TRBJ1-1	CSVRDTGSEAFF	TGCAGCGTTCGGGACACCGGTTCTGAAGCTTTCTTT
-	TRBV10-1	TRBD1	TRBJ2-3	CASSTGQGADTQYF	TGCGCCAGCAGTACGGGACAGGGGGCTGATACGCAGTATTTT
-	TRBV7-2	TRBD1	TRBJ2-7	CASSQGQSSYEQYF	TGTGCCAGCAGCCAGGGACAGTCGTCCTACGAGCAGTACTTC
-	TRBV6-6	TRBD1	TRBJ1-4	CASTPGQTNEKLFF	TGTGCCAGCACCCCGGGACAGACTAATGAAAAACTGTTTTTT
-	TRBV7-9	-	TRBJ2-5	CASTKFLRESETQYF	TGTGCCAGCACTAAATTCTTGAGGGAGTCGGAGACCCAGTACTTC
-	TRBV5-1	-	TRBJ1-1	CASSFTEPPYTEAFF	TGCGCCAGCAGCTTCACAGAACCTCCCTACACTGAAGCTTTCTTT
once	TRBV29-1	TRBD1	TRBJ1-1	CSAPPGTGGVGNTEAFF	TGCAGCGCCCCCCCCGGGACAGGGGGCGTCGGGAACACTGAAGCTTTCTTT